What follows are 16 T cell receptor beta chains derived from one specimen sequenced in a study of blood T cell repertoires in COVID-19. Measured with immunoSEQ multiplex PCR; TCRdb has only the in-frame clones, and not every one. The data hold fewer than 250,000 clones, with almost 85% observed a single time. The sample consisted of peripheral blood. The receptors were sampled from a man in his fifties with acute or convalescent COVID-19.

On this clone itself: In the same sample, other DNA sequences code for this CDR3. This chain uses TRBV18 with TRBJ1-1, with TRBD1 identical over 7 bases. CDR1 is KGHSH, CDR2 LQKENI, per germline. This CDR3 contains 14 residues. Losses at the gene ends were 6 bases for V and 0 bases for J; bases not matched to a gene: 4. CDR3 DNA sequence: TGTGCCAGCTCTCGACAGGGTCTGAACACTGAAGCTTTCTTT. Its protein is CASSRQGLNTEAFF.

The chain employs TRBV9 and TRBJ1-6; D might be TRBD1 (5 bases). Germline CDR1 and CDR2: SGDLS and YYNGEE. Trimming shortened V by 0 bases and J by 10 bases, and 14 bases separated the two germline ends. The CDR3 spans 15 residues. The CDR3 region has the DNA TGTGCCAGCAGCGTAGGGGTCAGGGAAGGATCACCCCTCCACTTT. This codes for CASSVGVREGSPLHF.

This clone showed up just once. This rearrangement joins TRBV5-1 to TRBJ2-7; no definite D call. Trimming removed 0 bases at V and 2 bases at J, with 12 bases between. Germline CDR1 and CDR2: SGHRS and YFSETQ. The CDR3 length is 15 residues. The CDR3 sequence is CASSLGQATTYEQYF. The DNA for the CDR3 is TGCGCCAGCAGCTTGGGCCAGGCTACGACCTACGAGCAGTACTTC.

The chain couples TRBV11-3 to TRBJ2-7, with TRBD1 identical over 7 bases. The germline gives CDR1 SGHNT, CDR2 YENEEA. V was pared by 5 bases and J by 3 bases, with 4 bases of the junction left unmatched. The length of the CDR3 is 13 residues. The CDR3 spells CASSPRQGYEQYF. Here the CDR3 DNA reads TGTGCCAGCAGCCCTAGACAGGGCTACGAGCAGTACTTC.

The chain recombines TRBV19 with TRBJ1-2; weak D call: TRBD1 (5 bases). The V end was cut by 5 bases, the J end by 4 bases, with 11 bases between. The CDR3 loop spans 13 amino acids. Per germline, CDR1 LNHDA and CDR2 SQIVND (reference sequence). The CDR3 spells CASSLQESYGYTF. The CDR3 DNA reads as TGTGCCAGTAGTCTACAGGAGAGCTATGGCTACACCTTC.

About this clone itself: The junction does not match germline at one end; this may be a read error. V is TRBV15 and J is TRBJ2-7; D is ambiguous. The CDR3 is 12 amino acids. Per the germline V gene, CDR1 is LNHNV and CDR2 is YYDKDF (reference sequence). The CDR3 DNA is TGTGCCACCAGCAGAGATTCTCTCTCCTTACTTTTC. It codes for CATSRDSLSLLF.

This CDR3 reads CASSFSSTRNTGELFF. CDR3 in DNA: TGTGCCAGCAGCTTTTCTTCTACCCGAAACACCGGGGAGCTGTTTTTT. V gene TRBV7-6 combines with J gene TRBJ2-2; unclear D gene. From germline, CDR1 is SGHVS and CDR2 FNYEAQ. The CDR3 runs to 16 residues. The ends were cut back, 3 bases at V and 2 bases at J, with 13 bases in the middle.

The genes are TRBV11-3 and TRBJ1-1, with a tentative D call TRBD1 (6 bases). Germline V CDR1 and CDR2: SGHNT, YENEEA. CDR3 length: 17 amino acids. Trimming removed 6 bases at V and 2 bases at J, with 22 bases between. CDR3 loop: CASRTRTTLQGNTEAFF. Written as DNA, the CDR3 is TGTGCCAGCAGAACCCGAACCACACTACAGGGCAACACTGAAGCTTTCTTT. The whole variable domain, remainder taken from reference TRBV11-3 and TRBJ1-1, is EAGVVQSPRYKIIEKKQPVAFWCNPISGHNTLYWYLQNLGQGPELLIRYENEEAVDDSQLPKDRFSAERLKGVDSTLKIQPAELGDSAVYLCASRTRTTLQGNTEAFFGQGTRLTVV.

The rearrangement links TRBV6-1 to TRBJ2-1; 7 positions agree with TRBD1. V lost 3 bases and J lost 4; bases outside the gene matches: 6. CDR1 MNHNS and CDR2 SASEGT come from the germline V gene. This CDR3 region has 15 residues. The CDR3 sequence is CASSETGWGYNEQFF. CDR3 nucleotide sequence: TGTGCCAGCAGTGAGACAGGGTGGGGGTACAATGAGCAGTTCTTC.

The V gene is TRBV19, the J gene TRBJ2-3, with D tentatively TRBD2 (5 bases). Trimming cost V 3 bases and J 2 bases, with 6 bases left between them. CDR1 is LNHDA and CDR2 is SQIVND in the germline V gene (reference sequence). The CDR3 runs 13 residues. CDR3 loop: CASSMRATDTQYF. The CDR3 coding sequence is TGTGCCAGTAGTATGCGGGCCACAGATACGCAGTATTTT.

The chain joins TRBV2 to TRBJ2-3; D gene ambiguous. Trimming removed 7 bases from V and 6 bases from J, with 8 bases in between. From germline, CDR1 is SNHLY and CDR2 FYNNEI. The CDR3 consists of 11 residues. The chain's CDR3 is CASIQSDTQYF. CDR3 sequence (DNA): TGTGCCAGCATCCAGTCCGATACGCAGTATTTT.

The chain carries TRBV5-1 and TRBJ1-1, with TRBD1 matching over 8 bases. The germline CDR1 and CDR2 sequences are SGHRS and YFSETQ. V trimming: 1 base; J trimming: 6 bases; junction bases outside the gene matches: 5. The CDR3 length is 14 residues. CDR3 loop: CASSLWGQDSEAFF. The CDR3 nucleotides read TGCGCCAGCAGCTTGTGGGGACAGGACTCTGAAGCTTTCTTT.

The chain links TRBV2 to TRBJ2-7, with unresolved D. Trimming took off 2 bases at V and 4 bases at J, with 6 bases between the two ends. In germline, CDR1 is SNHLY, CDR2 FYNNEI. This CDR3 is 12 amino acids long. In DNA, the CDR3 is TGTGCCAGCAGTGAAACAGATTACGAGCAGTACTTC. It encodes CASSETDYEQYF.

The chain recombines TRBV9 with TRBJ1-3; 10 nucleotides agree with TRBD1. With 4 bases clipped from V and 3 bases from J, the junction kept 7 bases outside the gene matches. Germline CDR1 and CDR2: SGDLS and YYNGEE. The CDR3 length is 16 residues. The chain's CDR3 is CASSPLTGGNGNTIYF. The CDR3 DNA is TGTGCCAGCAGCCCCTTGACAGGGGGCAATGGAAACACCATATATTTT. Filled out from reference TRBV9 and TRBJ1-3, the complete variable domain reads DSGVTQTPKHLITATGQRVTLRCSPRSGDLSVYWYQQSLDQGLQFLIQYYNGEERAKGNILERFSAQQFPDLHSELNLSSLELGDSALYFCASSPLTGGNGNTIYFGEGSWLTVV.

This clone was counted once. The rearrangement uses TRBV5-4 and TRBJ1-3, with 7 bases identical to TRBD1. The V segment lost 1 base and the J segment 0 bases; nucleotides outside the gene matches: 1. The length of the CDR3 is 15 residues. The germline gives CDR1 SGHNT, CDR2 YYREEE (reference sequence). CDR3 protein: CASSLQGGSGNTIYF. CDR3 bases: TGTGCCAGCAGCTTGCAGGGGGGCTCTGGAAACACCATATATTTT.

CDR3 sequence (DNA): TGTGCCAGCCAGGGGGATGAGCAGTTCTTC. Translation: CASQGDEQFF. The chain has TRBV12-3 or TRBV12-4 and TRBJ2-1; 7 nucleotides align to TRBD1. V dropped 8 bases and J dropped 8; count of bases not matched to a gene: 0. This CDR3 has 10 residues.